Listed below are T cell receptor beta chains from one sample, sequenced in a study of EBV T-cell therapy then PD-1 blockade in nasopharyngeal carcinoma. The data were produced by immunoSEQ multiplex PCR, yet TCRdb's version contains in-frame clones alone and is incomplete. The sample has about 17,000 clones, approximately 80% seen once. What these receptors recognize is not known. Sequencing was performed on CD8+ T cells from blood, taken at day 0 from a patient whose treatment included autologous EBV-specific T cells and nivolumab. These receptors all stem from a man in his forties with nasopharyngeal carcinoma. Each CDR3 is given with its conserved first and last residue. The D gene is left open where the match is weak. Size tells how often a clone was seen (once, few, many) or the class of an expanded clone, and some rows leave it out.

TRBJ1-4,TRBV7-9,TRBD1,.,TGTGCCAGCAGCCCAGGGACAGGGGGCGCAACTAATGAAAAACTGTTTTTT,CASSPGTGGATNEKLFF
TRBJ1-2,TRBV5-5,.,.,TGTGCCAGCACCCCCGCCTGGGGAAACTATGGCTACACCTTC,CASTPAWGNYGYTF
TRBJ2-7,TRBV9,.,.,TGTGCCAGCAATGAGGGGGGCTCCTACGAGCAGTACTTC,CASNEGGSYEQYF
TRBJ1-2,TRBV29-1,.,.,TGCTTGAGAGGGGACACCACACTGGGGGGCTACACCTTC,CLRGDTTLGGYTF
TRBJ2-3,TRBV5-5,.,.,TGTGCCAGCATCGACCCCCCGAGTGCGCAGTATTTT,CASIDPPSAQYF
TRBJ2-1,TRBV4-3,.,once,TGCGCCAGCAGCCAAGACTTGGCGGGGCCTAACAATCTATACTCCTACAATGAGCAGTTCTTC,CASSQDLAGPNNLYSYNEQFF
TRBJ2-1,TRBV27,TRBD2,.,TGTGCCAGCAGTTTAGCGGGGGGGCGGGGGCAGTTCTTC,CASSLAGGRGQFF
TRBJ2-3,TRBV5-4,TRBD1,.,TGTGCCAGCAACCCTGCGGGCAGGGGGGATACGCAGTATTTT,CASNPAGRGDTQYF
TRBJ2-1,TRBV7-2,TRBD2,.,TGTGCCAGCAGCTCTTGGACTAGCGGGGGCAACAATGAGCAGTTCTTC,CASSSWTSGGNNEQFF
TRBJ1-4,TRBV2,TRBD1,.,TGTGCCAGCAGTAAAAAGACAGGGATTGGCGAAAAACTGTTTTTT,CASSKKTGIGEKLFF
TRBJ2-7,TRBV5-6,.,.,TGTGCCAGCAGCTTTTGGGGGGGCGGCGAGCAGTACTTC,CASSFWGGGEQYF
TRBJ2-1,TRBV5-1,TRBD2,.,TGCGCCAGCAGCCAAGGACTAGCGGGGTGGCGGGAGCAGTTCTTC,CASSQGLAGWREQFF
TRBJ2-5,TRBV4-3,TRBD2,.,TGCGCCAGCAGCCAAGAGCTAGCGGGGGACCACCAAGAGACCCAGTACTTC,CASSQELAGDHQETQYF
TRBJ2-7,TRBV7-6,.,.,TGTGCCAGCAGCTTAGGGCAGACAGCAGTCGAGCAGTACTTC,CASSLGQTAVEQYF
TRBJ2-3,TRBV7-6,.,once,TGTGCCAGCAGCTCGGCTCCAGGGGAAGCTAGCACAGATACGCAGTATTTT,CASSSAPGEASTDTQYF
TRBJ2-6,TRBV4-3,TRBD1,few,TGCGCCAGCAGCCAGGCCGCAGGGGGCTCTGGGGCCAACGTCCTGACTTTC,CASSQAAGGSGANVLTF
TRBJ2-7,TRBV9,TRBD2,.,TGTGCCAGCAGCGTAGCGGGAGGGGATCCCCTCTACGAGCAGTACTTC,CASSVAGGDPLYEQYF
TRBJ1-5,TRBV6-2/TRBV6-3,.,.,TGTGCCAGCAGTTACTCGAAATCTGGTCCGGGCAATCAGCCCCAGCATTTT,CASSYSKSGPGNQPQHF
TRBJ2-7,TRBV9,.,.,TGTGCCAGCGGGCGGGGTCCACCCACCGGCGAGCAGTACTTC,CASGRGPPTGEQYF
TRBJ1-1,TRBV5-1,TRBD1,.,TGCGCCAGCAGCCCGCGCAGGGGGGGATGGAACACTGAAGCTTTCTTT,CASSPRRGGWNTEAFF
TRBJ2-5,TRBV13,TRBD2,.,TGTGCCAGCAGCTCAGGACTAGCGGGGGAGACCCAGTACTTC,CASSSGLAGETQYF
TRBJ1-6,TRBV4-1,.,.,TGCGCCAGCAGCCAACGCCTCGGGACGGTCGGTTCACCCCTCCACTTT,CASSQRLGTVGSPLHF
TRBJ2-5,TRBV6-5,TRBD2,.,TGTGCCAGCGGGACTAGCGGGGGGAAAGAGGAGACCCAGTACTTC,CASGTSGGKEETQYF
TRBJ2-3,TRBV27,TRBD2,.,TGTGCCAGCAGTTCCCTAGCGGGGGGTAGCACAGATACGCAGTATTTT,CASSSLAGGSTDTQYF
TRBJ1-3,TRBV15,.,medium-sized,TGTGCCACCAGCAGAGCCCAGGACGGATCTGGAAACACCATATATTTT,CATSRAQDGSGNTIYF
TRBJ2-7,TRBV28,.,.,TGTGCCAGCAGTCCTCGCGGCTTCGACGAGCAGTACTTC,CASSPRGFDEQYF
TRBJ2-1,TRBV7-6,.,.,TGTGCCAGCAGCTTAGTGTCGAATGAGCAGTTCTTC,CASSLVSNEQFF
TRBJ2-5,TRBV30,TRBD1,.,TGTGCCTGGACCAGGGGGAGAGGAACCTTACAAGAGACCCAGTACTTC,CAWTRGRGTLQETQYF
TRBJ1-6,TRBV7-3,TRBD1,.,TGTGCCAGCAGCTTAGGGGACAGGGATAATTCACCCCTCCACTTT,CASSLGDRDNSPLHF
TRBJ1-2,TRBV4-3,.,.,TGCGCCAGCAGCCAAGATTCCGGCGTAGTCTACGGCTACACCTTC,CASSQDSGVVYGYTF
TRBJ2-6,TRBV15,TRBD2,.,TGTGCCACCAGCCCACAAAATGCGACTAGCGGGGTGTTCTCTGGGGCCAACGTCCTGACTTTC,CATSPQNATSGVFSGANVLTF
TRBJ1-2,TRBV4-1,.,.,TGCGCCAGCAGCCATGGGAGGAGTGATGGCTACACCTTC,CASSHGRSDGYTF
TRBJ1-4,TRBV28,.,.,TGTGCCAGCGCCCTTGAATTTTTAGGGGGGCTCGATGAAAAACTGTTTTTT,CASALEFLGGLDEKLFF
TRBJ1-1,TRBV6-5,TRBD1,.,TGTGCCAGCAGCGGTACAGGGGTGAACACTGAAGCTTTCTTT,CASSGTGVNTEAFF
TRBJ1-2,TRBV4-3,TRBD1,once,TGCGCCAGCAGCCACCGACAGGGTAACTATGGCTACACCTTC,CASSHRQGNYGYTF
TRBJ2-7,TRBV5-3,.,.,TGTGCCAGAAAACCGGGAGTCGACGGGACCTTGGGGGAGCAGTACTTC,CARKPGVDGTLGEQYF
TRBJ1-2,TRBV7-9,TRBD1,.,TGTGCCAGCAGCTCGGACAGGCGCTATGGCTACACCTTC,CASSSDRRYGYTF
TRBJ1-5,TRBV7-9,.,medium-sized,TGTGCCAGCAGCCACACCGGGGCGGGCAATCAGCCCCAGCATTTT,CASSHTGAGNQPQHF
TRBJ1-1,TRBV7-9,TRBD1,medium-sized,TGTGCCAGCAGCTTCCGGGACAGATCCGAAGCTTTCTTT,CASSFRDRSEAFF
TRBJ2-2,TRBV10-3,.,medium-sized,TGTGCCATCAGTGATGAGGGGCCCACCGGGGAGCTGTTTTTT,CAISDEGPTGELFF
TRBJ2-7,TRBV6-5,.,.,TGTGCCAGCAGTTACTCAGCACCCCCAAACGAGCAGTACTTC,CASSYSAPPNEQYF
TRBJ1-1,TRBV29-1,.,.,TGCAGCGTTGAACGGCTCAGGGTGAACACTGAAGCTTTCTTT,CSVERLRVNTEAFF
TRBJ2-3,TRBV11-2,TRBD2,.,TGTGCCAGCAGCTTAGATCTCGGACTAGCGGGGGGAAGCACAGATACGCAGTATTTT,CASSLDLGLAGGSTDTQYF
TRBJ1-1,TRBV19,.,once,TGTGCCAGTAGTATAGGCGATTATAACACTGAAGCTTTCTTT,CASSIGDYNTEAFF
TRBJ2-1,TRBV27,.,.,TGTGCCAGCAGTTTGGGGGCGCGCAATTGGGATGAGCAGTTCTTC,CASSLGARNWDEQFF
TRBJ1-1,TRBV5-4,.,few,TGTGCCAGCAGCTGGGGACACCAGAACACTGAAGCTTTCTTT,CASSWGHQNTEAFF
TRBJ1-3,TRBV12-3/TRBV12-4,.,.,TGTGCCAGCAGTCCCTCAGCCACCATATATTTT,CASSPSATIYF
TRBJ2-2,TRBV6-4,.,few,TGTGCCAGCAGTGACTCGACCACCGGGGAGCTGTTTTTT,CASSDSTTGELFF
TRBJ1-1,TRBV4-3,.,.,TGCGCCAGCAGCCACCTGGGACGGCAGAACACTGAAGCTTTCTTT,CASSHLGRQNTEAFF
TRBJ2-7,TRBV28,.,.,TGTGCCAGCAGTACAGTTCCTCCCACCCACGAGCAGTACTTC,CASSTVPPTHEQYF
TRBJ2-1,TRBV5-1,TRBD2,.,TGCGCCAGCAGCTTAACTAGCGGTTGGGATGAGCAGTTCTTC,CASSLTSGWDEQFF
TRBJ1-2,TRBV6-2/TRBV6-3,.,few,TGTGCCAGCAGTTACGCAGAGAACTATGGCTACACCTTC,CASSYAENYGYTF
TRBJ1-5,TRBV28,TRBD1,medium-sized,TGTGCCAGCAGTCCGGGACAGGGGGCGAGGCCCCAGCATTTT,CASSPGQGARPQHF
TRBJ2-3,TRBV4-3,TRBD2,.,TGCGCCAGCAGCCAAGAGCGGGGGGGCTCAGATACGCAGTATTTT,CASSQERGGSDTQYF
TRBJ1-2,TRBV5-5,.,.,TGTGCCAGCAGCTTGGACATTAACTATGGCTACACCTTC,CASSLDINYGYTF
TRBJ2-5,TRBV6-5,TRBD1,.,TGTGCCAGCACCGCAGGGGGCGACATAGAGACCCAGTACTTC,CASTAGGDIETQYF
TRBJ2-7,TRBV9,TRBD1,.,TGTGCCAGCAGCCTCCGGACAGGGGACTTCTACGAGCAGTACTTC,CASSLRTGDFYEQYF
TRBJ1-5,TRBV7-3,TRBD1,.,TGTGCCAGCAGCTTAACGGAGAAATCGGGACAGGGGGCGAATCAGCCCCAGCATTTT,CASSLTEKSGQGANQPQHF
TRBJ2-1,TRBV6-2/TRBV6-3,TRBD1,.,TGTGCCAGCAGCCATTGGACAGGGAGCTCCTACAATGAGCAGTTCTTC,CASSHWTGSSYNEQFF